The T cell receptor (beta chain) under discussion was sequenced for a study of cytomegalovirus exposure and HLA in healthy donors. Findings and caveats of the study: Per published reports, the classifier diagnosed cytomegalovirus status with high specificity and sensitivity. Reports state that TCR beta sequences accurately predicted most subjects' HLA-A and HLA-B alleles.

With 60 Vbeta and 13 Jbeta primers, the PCR was carried out. Generated by immunoSEQ multiplex PCR, the TCRdb table keeps only in-frame clones and is missing some. The sample shows approximately 210,000 clones, around 79% of them seen only once. In the case of this clone: The antigen is undetermined.

This CDR3 spans 15 amino acids. The germline V gene has CDR1 SGHRS and CDR2 YFSETQ. V dropped 0 bases and J dropped 0 bases, with 7 bases sitting between them. This sequence originates from a girl aged 10-17 years in good health and CMV-seropositive. The gene calls are TRBV5-1 and TRBJ2-1, with D possibly TRBD1 on 5 matching bases. The material sequenced was PBMCs. The DNA for the CDR3 is TGCGCCAGCAGCTTGGACGACAGCTCCTACAATGAGCAGTTCTTC. Residues: CASSLDDSSYNEQFF.